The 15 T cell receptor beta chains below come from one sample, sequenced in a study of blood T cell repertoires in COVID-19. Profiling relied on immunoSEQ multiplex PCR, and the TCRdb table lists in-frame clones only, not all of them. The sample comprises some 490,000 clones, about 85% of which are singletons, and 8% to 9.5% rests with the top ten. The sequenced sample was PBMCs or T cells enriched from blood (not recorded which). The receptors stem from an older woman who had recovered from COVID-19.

CDR3 region: CATSDLWGQGYGYTF. For the CDR3, the DNA is TGTGCCACCAGTGATTTGTGGGGACAGGGGTATGGCTACACCTTC. The rearrangement links TRBV24-1 to TRBJ1-2, with 10 bases aligning to TRBD1. CDR3 size: 15 residues. Germline CDR1 reads KGHDR; CDR2 reads SFDVKD. J was trimmed by 5 bases and V by 0 bases; bases with no gene match: 2.

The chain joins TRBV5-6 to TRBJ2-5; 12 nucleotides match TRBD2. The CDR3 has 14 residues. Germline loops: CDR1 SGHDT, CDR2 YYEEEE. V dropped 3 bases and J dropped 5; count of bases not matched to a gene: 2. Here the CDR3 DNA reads TGTGCCAGCAGCTCCGGGACTAGCGGGGAGACCCAGTACTTC. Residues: CASSSGTSGETQYF.

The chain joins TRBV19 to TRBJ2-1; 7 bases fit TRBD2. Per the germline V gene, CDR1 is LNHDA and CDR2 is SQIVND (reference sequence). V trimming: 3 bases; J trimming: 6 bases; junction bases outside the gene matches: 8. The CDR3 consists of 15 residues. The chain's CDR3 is CASSMERVAGNEQFF. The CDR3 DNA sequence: TGTGCCAGTAGTATGGAAAGGGTAGCGGGCAATGAGCAGTTCTTC.

CDR3: CASSERTSGELYEQYV. The CDR3 region has the DNA TGTGCCAGCAGCGAACGAACTAGCGGGGAACTCTACGAGCAGTACGTC. The rearrangement joins TRBV21-1 to TRBJ2-7; the DNA was not compared with TRBD2, the D call given in the table. TRBV21-1 is marked as a pseudogene. The CDR3 has 16 residues.

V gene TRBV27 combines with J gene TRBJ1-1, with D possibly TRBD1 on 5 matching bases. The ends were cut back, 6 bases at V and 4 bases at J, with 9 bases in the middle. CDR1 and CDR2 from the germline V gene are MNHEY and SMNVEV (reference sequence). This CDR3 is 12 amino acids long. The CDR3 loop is CASRGGSTEAFF. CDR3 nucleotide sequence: TGTGCCAGCAGGGGGGGTTCCACTGAAGCTTTCTTT.

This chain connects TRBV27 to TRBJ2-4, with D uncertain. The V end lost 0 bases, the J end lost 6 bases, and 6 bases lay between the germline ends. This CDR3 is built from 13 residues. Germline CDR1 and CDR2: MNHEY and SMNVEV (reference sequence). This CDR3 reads CASSLSSLNIQYF. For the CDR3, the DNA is TGTGCCAGCAGTTTATCGTCCCTAAACATTCAGTACTTC.

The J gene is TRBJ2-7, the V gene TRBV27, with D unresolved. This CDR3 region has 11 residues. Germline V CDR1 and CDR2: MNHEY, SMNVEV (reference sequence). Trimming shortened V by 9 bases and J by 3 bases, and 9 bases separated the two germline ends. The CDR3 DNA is TGTGCCAGTGGGCTCAACTACGAGCAGTACTTC. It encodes CASGLNYEQYF.

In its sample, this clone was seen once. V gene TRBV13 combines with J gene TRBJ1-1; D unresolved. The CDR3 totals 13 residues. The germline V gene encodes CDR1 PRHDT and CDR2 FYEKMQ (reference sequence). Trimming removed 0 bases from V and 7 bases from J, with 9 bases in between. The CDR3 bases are TGTGCCAGCAGCTTAGGGTGGCGGGGTGAAGCTTTCTTT. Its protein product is CASSLGWRGEAFF.

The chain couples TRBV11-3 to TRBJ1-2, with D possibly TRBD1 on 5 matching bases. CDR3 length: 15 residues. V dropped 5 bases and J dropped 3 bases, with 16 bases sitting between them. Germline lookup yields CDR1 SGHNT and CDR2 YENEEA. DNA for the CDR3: TGTGCCAGCAGCCCGTACAGGTTTTTCGACTATGGCTACACCTTC. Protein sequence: CASSPYRFFDYGYTF.

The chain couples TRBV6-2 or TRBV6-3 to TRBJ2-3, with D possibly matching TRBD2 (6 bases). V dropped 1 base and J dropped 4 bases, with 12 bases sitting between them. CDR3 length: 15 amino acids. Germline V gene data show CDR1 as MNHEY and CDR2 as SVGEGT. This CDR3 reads CASSYFGREADTQYF. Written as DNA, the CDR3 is TGTGCCAGCAGTTACTTCGGCAGGGAGGCAGATACGCAGTATTTT.

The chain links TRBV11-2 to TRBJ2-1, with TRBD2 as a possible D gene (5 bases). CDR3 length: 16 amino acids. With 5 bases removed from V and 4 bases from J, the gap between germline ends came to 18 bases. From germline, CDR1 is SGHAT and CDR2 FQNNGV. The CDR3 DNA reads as TGTGCCAGCAGCCCACTAGGGTCGGTGGAATACAATGAGCAGTTCTTC. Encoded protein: CASSPLGSVEYNEQFF. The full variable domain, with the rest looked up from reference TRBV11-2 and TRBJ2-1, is EAGVAQSPRYKIIEKRQSVAFWCNPISGHATLYWYQQILGQGPKLLIQFQNNGVVDDSQLPKDRFSAERLKGVDSTLKIQPAKLEDSAVYLCASSPLGSVEYNEQFFGPGTRLTVL.

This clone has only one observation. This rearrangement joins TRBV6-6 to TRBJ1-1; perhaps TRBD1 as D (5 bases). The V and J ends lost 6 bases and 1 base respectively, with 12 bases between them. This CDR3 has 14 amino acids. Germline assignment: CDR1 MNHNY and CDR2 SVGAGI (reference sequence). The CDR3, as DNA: TGTGCCAGCAGGACATATCAGGGGAACACTGAAGCTTTCTTT. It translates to CASRTYQGNTEAFF.

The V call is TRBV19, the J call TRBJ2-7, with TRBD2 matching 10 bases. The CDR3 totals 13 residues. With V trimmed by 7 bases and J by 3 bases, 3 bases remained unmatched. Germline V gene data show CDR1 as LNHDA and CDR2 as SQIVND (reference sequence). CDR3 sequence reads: CASKASGSYEQYF. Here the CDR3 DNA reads TGTGCCAGTAAAGCTAGCGGGAGCTACGAGCAGTACTTC.

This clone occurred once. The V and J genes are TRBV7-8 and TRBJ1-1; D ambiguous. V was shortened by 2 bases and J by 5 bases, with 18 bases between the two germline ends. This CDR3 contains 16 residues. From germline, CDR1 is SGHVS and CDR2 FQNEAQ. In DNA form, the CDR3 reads TGTGCCAGCAGCTTAACCGCCACAACGGGATGGACTGAAGCTTTCTTT. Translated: CASSLTATTGWTEAFF.

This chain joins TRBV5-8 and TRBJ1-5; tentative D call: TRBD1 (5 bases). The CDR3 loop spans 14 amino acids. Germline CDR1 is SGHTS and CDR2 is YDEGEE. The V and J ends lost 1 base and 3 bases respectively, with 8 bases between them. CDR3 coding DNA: TGTGCCAGCAGCTTGCGCAGGGCCAATCAGCCCCAGCATTTT. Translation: CASSLRRANQPQHF. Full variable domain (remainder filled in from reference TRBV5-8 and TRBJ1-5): EAGVTQSPTHLIKTRGQQATLRCSPISGHTSVYWYQQALGLGLQFLLWYDEGEERNRGNFPPRFSGRQFPNYSSELNVNALELEDSALYLCASSLRRANQPQHFGDGTRLSIL.